These 5 T cell receptor beta chains originate from one sample sequenced in a study of cytomegalovirus exposure and HLA in healthy donors. The PCR ran on 60 Vbeta and 13 Jbeta primers. The data were produced by immunoSEQ multiplex PCR, yet TCRdb's version contains in-frame clones alone and is incomplete. The sample lists approximately 190,000 clones, under 70% occurring once. The sequenced material came from PBMCs. These receptors all come from a man in his forties or fifties in good health and CMV-seropositive.

J is TRBJ2-3 and V is TRBV18; weak D call: TRBD2 (5 bases). Trimming cost V 0 bases and J 5 bases, with 18 bases left between them. Germline lookup yields CDR1 KGHSH and CDR2 LQKENI. The CDR3 has 17 residues. CDR3 DNA sequence: TGTGCCAGCTCACCACCGGTCGGGGTAGGTTCCGAAGATACGCAGTATTTT. This translates into CASSPPVGVGSEDTQYF.

This clone was detected a few times. V is TRBV5-4 and J is TRBJ2-2, with 7 bases aligning to TRBD1. The trim removed 3 bases at V and 2 bases at J, leaving 7 bases unmatched. The CDR3 has 16 amino acids. Per germline, CDR1 SGHNT and CDR2 YYREEE (reference sequence). The DNA for the CDR3 is TGTGCCAGCAGCTCACGGACAGGAGAAAACACCGGGGAGCTGTTTTTT. Amino acid sequence: CASSSRTGENTGELFF.

The chain combines TRBV4-3 with TRBJ2-7; 11 bases line up with TRBD1. CDR1 LGHNA and CDR2 YSLEER come from the germline V gene. The CDR3 sequence is 15 residues long. V lost 0 bases to trimming and J lost 7 bases; unmatched junction nucleotides: 5. In DNA form, the CDR3 reads TGCGCCAGCAGCCAAGATACCGGGACAGGGGGTGAGCAGTACTTC. This codes for CASSQDTGTGGEQYF.

This chain uses TRBV4-3 with TRBJ2-3, with D perhaps matching TRBD2 (6 bases). This CDR3 has 16 amino acids. Looked up from germline, CDR1 is LGHNA and CDR2 is YSLEER. Trimming removed 3 bases from V and 2 bases from J, with 15 bases in between. DNA for the CDR3: TGCGCCAGCAGCCACCTCTCGGCGGGGTCCACAGATACGCAGTATTTT. Residues: CASSHLSAGSTDTQYF.

The rearrangement links TRBV19 to TRBJ2-3; D is ambiguous. Germline V gene lookup returns CDR1 LNHDA and CDR2 SQIVND (reference sequence). This CDR3 comprises 14 residues. Trimming removed 3 bases at V and 0 bases at J, with 7 bases between. CDR3 in amino acids: CASSISFSTDTQYF. The CDR3 DNA reads TGTGCCAGTAGTATCTCCTTTAGCACAGATACGCAGTATTTT.